This T cell receptor (beta chain) is drawn from a study of CD8+CD57+ T cells in acquired aplastic anemia. Study context: DNA from sorted CD4+ and CD8+ cells averaged around 3 ug. As sequenced from healthy donors, CD4+ cells averaged roughly 10 million reads.

CDR1 and CDR2 from the germline V gene are SQVTM and ANQGSEA. This CDR3 has 14 amino acids. In regard to this clonotype: Its antigen is still unknown. At one end, the junction sequence differs from germline, possibly due to a read error.

Genomic DNA, serving as template, underwent TCR beta VDJ and CDR3 profiling. MiXCR, applied by TCRdb to the reads, yields one record per CDR3 protein. The sample includes about 180,000 distinct CDR3 sequences, approximately 49% seen only once; the top ten take approximately 3%. Study results and limitations: Patients shared 25 to 30 CD8+ CDR3 sequences with controls.

The clonotype comes from a human donor in good health. This chain uses TRBV29-1 with TRBJ2-3, with 13 positions matching TRBD2. Sample: sorted CD4+, CD8+, or CD8+CD57+ T cells (not recorded which) from PBMCs. The CDR3 is CGGRTSGRRDTQYF. CDR3 bases: TGCGGCGGTAGGACTAGCGGGAGACGAGATACGCAATATTTT.